A single TCR beta chain is shown here with its context. The data derive from a study of blood T cell repertoires in COVID-19. CDR3 length equals 13 residues. Germline V lookup: CDR1 SQVTM, CDR2 ANQGSEA. Trimming pared 5 bases from V and 5 bases from J, leaving 13 bases between. In the source study's methods: Nucleated cell number was recorded as an estimate derived from reference gene primer amplification. Here immunoSEQ multiplex PCR was the method, and the copy in TCRdb shows in-frame clones only, minus some. V, J and clone size were drawn from that table, and D and trimming were deduced from the DNA. Of approximately 160,000 clones detected, 80% to 90% appear once; the ten largest clones hold less than 4%. Membership in each cohort depended on participant-reported clinical history.

This chain links TRBV29-1 with TRBJ2-1, with D possibly being TRBD2 (6 bases). Sequenced material: PBMCs or T cells enriched from blood (not recorded which). This receptor was identified in a woman in her 50s in a cohort exposed to, infected with or recovered from COVID-19 (not recorded which). For the CDR3, the DNA is TGCAGCGTTTTTTCCGGGAGCGACAATGAGCAGTTCTTC. Its protein is CSVFSGSDNEQFF.